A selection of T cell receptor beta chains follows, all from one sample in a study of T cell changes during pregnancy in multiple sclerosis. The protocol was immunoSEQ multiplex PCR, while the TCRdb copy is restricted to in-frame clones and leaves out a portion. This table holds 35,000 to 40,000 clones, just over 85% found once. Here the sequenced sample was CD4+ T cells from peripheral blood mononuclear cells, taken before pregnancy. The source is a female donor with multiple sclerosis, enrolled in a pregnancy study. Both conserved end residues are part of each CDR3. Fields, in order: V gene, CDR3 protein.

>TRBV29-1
CSVEEDKYGYTF
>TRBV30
CAWGRGGTNTEAFF
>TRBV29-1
CSVSTSGRETQYF
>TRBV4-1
CASSKLAGGYNEQFF
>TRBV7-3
CASSLGTSGINEQFF
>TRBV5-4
CASSFREGLNEQFF
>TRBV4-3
CASSQEQGSAYEQYF
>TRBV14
CASSHMLGLAGTDEQFF
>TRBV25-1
CASSPLQVYEQYF
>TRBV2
CASRQTGENQPQHF
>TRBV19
CASSLRSRSSNQPQHF
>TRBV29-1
CSLTRRGHSYNEQFF
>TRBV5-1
CASSAPGTRTGELFF
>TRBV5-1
CASTEAETQYF
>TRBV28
CASSMSAGGSEQYF
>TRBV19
CASSMTSALPQDTQYF
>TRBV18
CASSPGGYVEAFF
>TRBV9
CASSPWTSGYTGELFF
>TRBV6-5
CASSPVRGEKLFF
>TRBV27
CASSLKGRGRPYNEQFF
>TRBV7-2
CASSLLYNEQFF
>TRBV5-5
CASSLAQQANIQYF
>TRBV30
CAWMMSSYNEQFF
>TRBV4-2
CASSQLPAGGTEAFF
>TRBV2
CATRRDGSYEQYF
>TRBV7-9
CASSSGQGGEKLFF
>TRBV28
CASSSGHVTYEQYF
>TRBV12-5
CASGLAKQELNNEQFF
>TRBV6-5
CASRQRGNQPQHF
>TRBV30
CAYGEGLAGGETQYF
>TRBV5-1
CASSLRLAGGEQYF
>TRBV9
CASRSGAGAPHGYTF
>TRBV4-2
CASSQRATNEKLFF
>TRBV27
CASSFWGRSAFF
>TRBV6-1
CASSLRDRGQGEQFF
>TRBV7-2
CASSSEGGRAYEQYF
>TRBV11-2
CASSFMRNQPQHF
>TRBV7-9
CASSSGLAGGYEQYF
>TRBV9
CASSVSTGRANTGELFF
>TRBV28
CASSFSYEQYF
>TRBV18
CASSPRAGPYNEQFF
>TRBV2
CASRMTGGGEKLFF
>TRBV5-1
CASSLDSSYNEQFF
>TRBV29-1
CSVRGLAENTGELFF
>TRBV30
CAWSVPHAPSSYNEQFF
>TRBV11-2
CASSLGLAGGRYNEQFF
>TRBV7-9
CASSKQVDTEAFF
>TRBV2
CASSETSPTGEQYF
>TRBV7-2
CASSTDRYGYTF
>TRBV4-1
CASSSGTVKDTQYF
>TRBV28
CASSKGVIVGPQHF
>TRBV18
CASSPKTSGSEQFF
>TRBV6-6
CASSPGQGAMSEQYF